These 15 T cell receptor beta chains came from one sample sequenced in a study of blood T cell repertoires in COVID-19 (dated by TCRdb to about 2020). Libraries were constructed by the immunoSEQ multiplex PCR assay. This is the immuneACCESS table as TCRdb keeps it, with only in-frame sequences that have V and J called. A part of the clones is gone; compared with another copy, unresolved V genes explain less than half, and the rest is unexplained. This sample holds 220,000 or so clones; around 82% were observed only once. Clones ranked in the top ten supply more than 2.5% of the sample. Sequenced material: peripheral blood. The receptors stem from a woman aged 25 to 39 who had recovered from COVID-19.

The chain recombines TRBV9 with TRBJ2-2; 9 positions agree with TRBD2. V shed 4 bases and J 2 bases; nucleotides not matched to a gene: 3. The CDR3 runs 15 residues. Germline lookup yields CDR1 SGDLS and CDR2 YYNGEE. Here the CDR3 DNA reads TGTGCCAGCAGCAGGGGGACTAGCAACACCGGGGAGCTGTTTTTT. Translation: CASSRGTSNTGELFF.

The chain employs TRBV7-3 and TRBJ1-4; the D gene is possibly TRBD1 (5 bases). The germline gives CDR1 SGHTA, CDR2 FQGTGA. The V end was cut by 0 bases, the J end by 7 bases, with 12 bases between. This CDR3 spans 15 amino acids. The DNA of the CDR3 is TGTGCCAGCAGCTTAACGGGGGGGAGCAGTGAAAAACTGTTTTTT. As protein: CASSLTGGSSEKLFF.

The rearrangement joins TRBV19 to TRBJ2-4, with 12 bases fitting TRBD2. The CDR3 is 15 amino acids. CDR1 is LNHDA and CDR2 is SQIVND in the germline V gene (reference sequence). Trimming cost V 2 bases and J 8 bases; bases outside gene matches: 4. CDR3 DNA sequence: TGTGCCAGTAGTATACTAGCGGGAGGGCGAGACATTCAGTACTTC. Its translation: CASSILAGGRDIQYF.

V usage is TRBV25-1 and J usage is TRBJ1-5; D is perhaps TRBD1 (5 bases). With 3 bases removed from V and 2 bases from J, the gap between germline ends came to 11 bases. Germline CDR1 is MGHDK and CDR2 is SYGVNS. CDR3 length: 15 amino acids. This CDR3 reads CASSEGGPGNQPQHF. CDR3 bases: TGTGCCAGCAGTGAGGGGGGTCCGGGCAATCAGCCCCAGCATTTT.

CDR3 coding DNA: TGTGCCAGCAGCTTAATCGGGTTAGGACAGCCCTACGAGCAGTACTTC. Protein product: CASSLIGLGQPYEQYF. The chain joins TRBV7-2 to TRBJ2-7; TRBD1 is a possible D gene (6 bases). Between the trimmed V and J ends, which lost 2 bases and 2 bases, there was a span of 16 bases. Germline V gene lookup returns CDR1 SGHTA and CDR2 FQGNSA. CDR3 length: 16 amino acids.

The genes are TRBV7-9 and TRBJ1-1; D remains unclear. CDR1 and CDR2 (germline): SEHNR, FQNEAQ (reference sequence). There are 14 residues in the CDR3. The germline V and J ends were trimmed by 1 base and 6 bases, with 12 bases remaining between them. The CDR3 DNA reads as TGTGCCAGCAGCTTAGTGGCGGATCTGCCTGAAGCTTTCTTT. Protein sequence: CASSLVADLPEAFF. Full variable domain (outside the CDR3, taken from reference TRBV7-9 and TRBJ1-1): DTGVSQNPRHKITKRGQNVTFRCDPISEHNRLYWYRQTLGQGPEFLTYFQNEAQLEKSRLLSDRFSAERPKGSFSTLEIQRTEQGDSAMYLCASSLVADLPEAFFGQGTRLTVV.

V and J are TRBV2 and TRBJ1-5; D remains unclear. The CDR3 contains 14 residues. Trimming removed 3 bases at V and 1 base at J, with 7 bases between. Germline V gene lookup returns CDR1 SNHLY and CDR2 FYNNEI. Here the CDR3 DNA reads TGTGCCAGCAGTGACAGGCTGAGCAATCAGCCCCAGCATTTT. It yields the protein CASSDRLSNQPQHF.

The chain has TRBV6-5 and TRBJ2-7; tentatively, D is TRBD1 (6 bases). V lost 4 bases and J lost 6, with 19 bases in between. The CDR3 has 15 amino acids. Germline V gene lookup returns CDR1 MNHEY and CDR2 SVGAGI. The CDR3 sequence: CASSSLGQYSGEQYF. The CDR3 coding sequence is TGTGCCAGCAGTTCCCTCGGACAGTATTCTGGCGAGCAGTACTTC.

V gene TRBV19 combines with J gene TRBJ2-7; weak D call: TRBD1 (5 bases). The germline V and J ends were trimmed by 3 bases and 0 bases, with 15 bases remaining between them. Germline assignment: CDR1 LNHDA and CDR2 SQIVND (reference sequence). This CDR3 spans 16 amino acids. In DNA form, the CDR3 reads TGTGCCAGTAGTATGGCTGGCAGGACACTCTCCTACGAGCAGTACTTC. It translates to CASSMAGRTLSYEQYF.

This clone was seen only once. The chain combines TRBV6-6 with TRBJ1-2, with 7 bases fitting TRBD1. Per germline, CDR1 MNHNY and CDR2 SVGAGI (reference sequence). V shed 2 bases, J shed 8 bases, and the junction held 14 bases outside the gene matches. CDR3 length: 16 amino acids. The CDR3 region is CASSYVQTGEEGGYTF. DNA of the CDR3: TGTGCCAGCAGTTACGTACAAACAGGGGAGGAAGGGGGCTACACCTTC.

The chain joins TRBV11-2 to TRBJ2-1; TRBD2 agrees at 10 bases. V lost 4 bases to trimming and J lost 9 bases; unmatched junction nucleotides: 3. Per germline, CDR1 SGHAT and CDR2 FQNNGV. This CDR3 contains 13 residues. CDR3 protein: CASSSTSGIEQFF. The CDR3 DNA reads TGTGCCAGCAGCTCCACTAGCGGGATTGAGCAGTTCTTC.

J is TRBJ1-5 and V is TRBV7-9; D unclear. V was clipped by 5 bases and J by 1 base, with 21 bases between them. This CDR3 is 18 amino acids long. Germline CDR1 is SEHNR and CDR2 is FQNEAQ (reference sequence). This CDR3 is CASSPPPTAGSSNQPQHF. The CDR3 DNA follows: TGTGCCAGCAGCCCGCCCCCGACCGCGGGGTCAAGCAATCAGCCCCAGCATTTT.

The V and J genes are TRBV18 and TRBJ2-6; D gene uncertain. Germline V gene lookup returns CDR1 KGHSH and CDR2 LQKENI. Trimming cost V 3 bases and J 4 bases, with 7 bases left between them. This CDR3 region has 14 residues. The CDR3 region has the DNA TGTGCCAGCTCACCTATGGCCGGGGCCAACGTCCTGACTTTC. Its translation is CASSPMAGANVLTF. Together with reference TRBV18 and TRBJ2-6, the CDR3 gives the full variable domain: NAGVMQNPRHLVRRRGQEARLRCSPMKGHSHVYWYRQLPEEGLKFMVYLQKENIIDESGMPKERFSAEFPKEGPSILRIQQVVRGDSAAYFCASSPMAGANVLTFGAGSRLTVL.

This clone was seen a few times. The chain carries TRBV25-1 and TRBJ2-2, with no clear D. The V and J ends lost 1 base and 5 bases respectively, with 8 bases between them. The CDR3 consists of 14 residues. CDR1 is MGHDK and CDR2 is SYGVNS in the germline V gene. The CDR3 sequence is CASSESRFTGELFF. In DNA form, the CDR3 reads TGTGCCAGCAGTGAATCCAGATTTACCGGGGAGCTGTTTTTT.

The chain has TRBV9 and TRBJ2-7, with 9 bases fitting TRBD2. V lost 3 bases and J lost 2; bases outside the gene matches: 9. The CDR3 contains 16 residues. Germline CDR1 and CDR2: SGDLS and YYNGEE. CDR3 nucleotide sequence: TGTGCCAGCAGCGGACGCTTAGCGGGGGATCCCTACGAGCAGTACTTC. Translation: CASSGRLAGDPYEQYF.